What follows are 11 T cell receptor beta chains derived from one specimen sequenced in a study of shared clonotypes between healthy human individuals. Naive-designated CD8 cells lacked CD45RO, were positively enriched for CCR7, and omitted terminally differentiated effector memory CD45RA+ cells. Using immunoSEQ multiplex PCR, the repertoire was profiled, and TCRdb retains in-frame clones only, with some absent. This sample has some 600,000 clones, with roughly 96% found just once. The source material was naive CD8+ T cells sorted from blood. The receptors stem from a woman in her twenties or thirties in good health.

The V and J genes are TRBV19 and TRBJ1-4, with D uncertain. V shed 6 bases and J shed 7 bases, with 18 bases lying between them. The CDR3 runs 15 residues. In germline, CDR1 is LNHDA, CDR2 SQIVND (reference sequence). In DNA form, the CDR3 reads TGTGCCAGTAGCTCCGTGATGGCGTTGGCTGAAAAACTGTTTTTT. It codes for CASSSVMALAEKLFF.

This chain connects TRBV27 to TRBJ2-1; TRBD2 aligns across 8 bases. From germline, CDR1 is MNHEY and CDR2 SMNVEV (reference sequence). This CDR3 contains 16 residues. V lost 6 bases and J lost 7; bases outside the gene matches: 14. CDR3 in DNA: TGTGCCAGCAGCCAAAGCTTAGCGGGAATCAGAAATGAGCAGTTCTTC. Residues: CASSQSLAGIRNEQFF.

The genes are TRBV23-1 and TRBJ1-2; 7 bases are shared with TRBD1. TRBV23-1 falls under the ORF class, with uncertain function. Trimming removed 0 bases from V and 7 bases from J; junction bases left unmatched: 11. The CDR3 runs to 16 residues. The CDR3 DNA sequence: TGCGCCAGCAGTCAATCGGAGACAGGGATAGGTCTTGGCTACACCTTC. Translating gives CASSQSETGIGLGYTF.

The CDR3 nucleotides read TGTGCCAGCAGCTCTGGACAGCGAGAGAACACTGAAGCTTTCTTT. This codes for CASSSGQRENTEAFF. The V gene is TRBV7-9, the J gene TRBJ1-1; D possibly corresponds to TRBD1 (6 bases). The CDR3 spans 15 residues. Germline V gene sequence: CDR1 SEHNR, CDR2 FQNEAQ (reference sequence). Trimming cost V 4 bases and J 1 base, with 13 bases left between them.

The J gene is TRBJ1-5, the V gene TRBV6-6; D ambiguous. The CDR3 length is 12 residues. Per germline, CDR1 MNHNY and CDR2 SVGAGI (reference sequence). V was pared by 10 bases and J by 3 bases, with 10 bases between. The CDR3 region has the DNA TGTGCCAAGCCGAGGGACAATCAGCCCCAGCATTTT. It specifies CAKPRDNQPQHF.

The chain is built from TRBV7-9 and TRBJ2-1; tentative D call: TRBD2 (5 bases). The CDR3 loop spans 15 amino acids. V gave up 5 bases and J gave up 8 bases, with 19 bases separating them. Germline V gives CDR1 SEHNR, CDR2 FQNEAQ (reference sequence). The chain's CDR3 is CASSLRMSGPDEQFF. DNA of the CDR3: TGTGCCAGCAGCCTCCGTATGAGCGGCCCGGATGAGCAGTTCTTC.

This chain connects TRBV7-6 to TRBJ2-7; 9 positions agree with TRBD1. With V trimmed by 2 bases and J by 7 bases, 9 bases remained unmatched. This CDR3 has 15 residues. Per germline, CDR1 SGHVS and CDR2 FNYEAQ. For the CDR3, the DNA is TGTGCCAGCAGCTTATTTACGACAGGGGGTTGGGAGCAGTACTTC. Translated: CASSLFTTGGWEQYF.

CDR3 amino acids: CACSLQMDYGYTF. The CDR3 bases are TGTGCCTGTTCCCTCCAGATGGACTATGGCTACACCTTC. This chain uses TRBV28 with TRBJ1-2; the D is unclear. The CDR3 is 13 residues long. The ends were cut back, 11 bases at V and 3 bases at J, with 16 bases in the middle. The germline V gene has CDR1 MDHEN and CDR2 SYDVKM.

This chain joins TRBV11-2 and TRBJ2-7; D unresolved. The CDR3 sequence is 13 residues long. The germline V gene encodes CDR1 SGHAT and CDR2 FQNNGV. The germline V and J ends were trimmed by 1 base and 2 bases, with 6 bases remaining between them. The CDR3 protein is CASSLAEPYEQYF. The CDR3 nucleotides read TGTGCCAGCAGCTTAGCGGAGCCCTACGAGCAGTACTTC.

This clone was counted once. V usage is TRBV6-5 and J usage is TRBJ1-2; a possible D gene is TRBD1 (5 bases). From germline, CDR1 is MNHEY and CDR2 SVGAGI. Trimming took 0 bases from V and 1 from J, leaving 9 bases between them. The CDR3 has 15 residues. The CDR3 is CASSYSRRGNYGYTF. The CDR3 DNA reads as TGTGCCAGCAGTTACTCGAGAAGGGGTAACTATGGCTACACCTTC.

This clone was seen only once. The chain links TRBV9 to TRBJ1-2; TRBD1 matches 7 bases. The germline V gene has CDR1 SGDLS and CDR2 YYNGEE. Trimming took 3 bases from V and 6 from J; bases not matched to a gene: 11. The CDR3 contains 15 residues. The CDR3 DNA reads TGTGCCAGCAGCGCCCCGCTCACAGGGGTGAATGGCTACACCTTC. It yields the protein CASSAPLTGVNGYTF.